This TCR beta chain derives from a study of blood T cells in healthy people across ages. General study findings and limits: Versus aged donors, long-lived donors had higher diversity and more naive CD4+ cells.

Deletions cut 5 bases from V and 0 bases from J, with 11 bases between. Per germline, CDR1 WNHNN and CDR2 SYGVQD (reference sequence). This CDR3 comprises 15 residues. Extraction yielded at least 6 micrograms of total RNA per sample. On this clonotype: Its target is unknown.

Through a sample-barcoded 5' primer and a J-beta primer mix, a second PCR was run for about 6 to 11 cycles. One entry per CDR3 protein results from TCRdb running MiXCR on the 5' RACE reads. This sample yields 500,000 to 650,000 distinct CDR3 sequences, of which over 25% are seen a single time; over 3.5% belongs to the top ten. These sequences were also reported in another study, on T cells of mothers and their children. Turning to that study: cDNA was synthesized from all extracted RNA at around 1.5 ug per reaction. No persistent microchimeric T cell clones were detected at about 93 clones per million clonotypes sensitivity.

Specimen: blood. The TCR comes from a boy between 2 and 15 years old in good health. This sequence joins TRBV10-1 and TRBJ2-1, with TRBD1 as a possible D gene (6 bases). CDR3 sequence reads: CASSRQVVSYNEQFF. CDR3 bases: TGCGCCAGCAGTAGACAGGTAGTCTCCTACAATGAGCAGTTCTTC.